Given below is one T cell receptor (beta chain) in context. This receptor's antigen is unknown. No base quality information exists; no much larger clone differs at one position. This sample is drawn from a study of blood T cell repertoires in COVID-19 (dated by TCRdb to the early 2020s). For the wider study: Samples from collaborators originated in the United States, Italy and Spain and spanned both the acute and convalescent phases of COVID-19. The sample metadata nearly always contained a de-identified subject ID, COVID-19 status, age in years and sex. HLA class I and class II types, where available, came from metadata supplied by the sample provider rather than from assay-based typing. Samples came from the ongoing ImmuneRACE study (first 160 participants) plus 1,254 subjects from 6 global collaborators. Deeply sampled blood TCRbeta repertoires from subjects exposed to, actively infected with, or recovered from COVID-19 were included in the dataset. The repertoires were made available in a free public database intended to serve as a resource for research on the immune response to SARS-CoV-2. The prospective study material was composed of cDNA or gDNA derived from T cells, B-cell-depleted T cells, or PBMCs. The full study reports these points: How much clinical and demographic metadata was included differed by source and by participant, and the metadata was provided uncurated.

V trim: 5 bases; J trim: 4 bases; unmatched bases: 2. The germline V gene supplies CDR1 KGHSH and CDR2 LQKENI. The CDR3 has 14 amino acids, counting the end cysteine and phenylalanine. Only CDR3 DNA remains: 42 bases, in frame from the first base. Each collaborating institution followed its own protocols to collect whole blood in K2EDTA tubes. For TCRbeta analysis, collaborators shipped samples as frozen whole blood, isolated PBMCs, or DNA extracted from either of those sample types. The immunoSEQ Assay, a bias-controlled multiplex PCR, was used to amplify TCRbeta CDR3 regions from genomic DNA. As for the original processing: Nucleated cell counts per sample were estimated from amplification of reference gene primers within the assay. To quantify the absolute abundance of each unique TCRbeta CDR3 rearrangement, sequence reads were collapsed and filtered. For each sample, productive Simpson clonality was calculated as the square root of Simpson's diversity index across productive rearrangements. This is the immuneACCESS table as TCRdb keeps it, with only in-frame sequences that have V and J called. A part of the clones is gone; compared with another copy, unresolved V genes explain less than half, and the rest is unexplained. The DNA was the basis for D and trimming; V, J and clone size are from that table. The sample yields some 80,000 clones; around nine tenths were counted once. The ten most abundant clones make up 8% of the sample.

In this chain, TRBV18 is recombined with TRBJ2-3; 11 nucleotides in the junction match TRBD2. Sequencing was performed on peripheral blood. This receptor was identified in a man of 80 years or more with active or convalescent COVID-19. The CDR3 loop reads CASSELAGADTQYF. The DNA sequence reads TGTGCCAGCTCAGAACTAGCGGGGGCAGATACGCAGTATTTT.